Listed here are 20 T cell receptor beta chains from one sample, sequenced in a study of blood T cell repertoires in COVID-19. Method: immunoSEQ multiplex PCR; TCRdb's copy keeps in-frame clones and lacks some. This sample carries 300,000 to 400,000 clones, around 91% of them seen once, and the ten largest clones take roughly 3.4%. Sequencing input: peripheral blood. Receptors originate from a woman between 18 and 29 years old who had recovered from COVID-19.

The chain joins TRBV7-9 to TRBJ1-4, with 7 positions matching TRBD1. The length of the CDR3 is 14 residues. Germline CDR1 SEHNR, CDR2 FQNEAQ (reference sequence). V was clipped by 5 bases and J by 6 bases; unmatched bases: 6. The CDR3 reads CASSPTGVDEKLFF. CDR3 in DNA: TGTGCCAGCAGCCCCACAGGGGTTGATGAAAAACTGTTTTTT.

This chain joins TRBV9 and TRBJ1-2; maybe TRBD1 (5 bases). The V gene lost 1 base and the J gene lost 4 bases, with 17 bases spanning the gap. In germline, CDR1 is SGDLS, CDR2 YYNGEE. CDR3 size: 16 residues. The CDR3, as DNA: TGTGCCAGCAGCGTAAGCCAGACGCGGGGCGCCTATGGCTACACCTTC. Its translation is CASSVSQTRGAYGYTF.

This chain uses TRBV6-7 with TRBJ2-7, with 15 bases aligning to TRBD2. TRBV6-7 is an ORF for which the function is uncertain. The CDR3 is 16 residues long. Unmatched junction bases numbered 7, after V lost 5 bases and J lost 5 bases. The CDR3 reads CASSTMGLAGGNEQYV. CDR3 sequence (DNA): TGTGCCAGCAGTACTATGGGACTAGCGGGAGGAAACGAGCAGTACGTC.

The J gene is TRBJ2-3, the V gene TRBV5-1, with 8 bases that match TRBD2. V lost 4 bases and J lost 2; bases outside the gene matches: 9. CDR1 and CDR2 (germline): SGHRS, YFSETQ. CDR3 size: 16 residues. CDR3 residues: CASSLEVAGSTDTQYF. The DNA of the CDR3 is TGCGCCAGCAGCCTGGAGGTAGCGGGGTCCACAGATACGCAGTATTTT.

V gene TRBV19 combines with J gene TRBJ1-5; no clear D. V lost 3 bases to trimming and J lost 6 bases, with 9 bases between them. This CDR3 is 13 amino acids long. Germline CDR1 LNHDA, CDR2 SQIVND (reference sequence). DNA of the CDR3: TGTGCCAGTAGTATGTCTCGGGTTCAGCCCCAGCATTTT. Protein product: CASSMSRVQPQHF. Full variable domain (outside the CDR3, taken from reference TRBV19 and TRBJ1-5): DGGITQSPKYLFRKEGQNVTLSCEQNLNHDAMYWYRQDPGQGLRLIYYSQIVNDFQKGDIAEGYSVSREKKESFPLTVTSAQKNPTAFYLCASSMSRVQPQHFGDGTRLSIL.

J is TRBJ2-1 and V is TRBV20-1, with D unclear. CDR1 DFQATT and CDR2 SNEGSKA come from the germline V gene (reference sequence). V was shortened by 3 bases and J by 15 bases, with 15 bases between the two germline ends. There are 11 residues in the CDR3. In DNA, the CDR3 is TGCAGTGCTAGTAGTGGCGGCACCTCGTTCTTC. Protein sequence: CSASSGGTSFF.

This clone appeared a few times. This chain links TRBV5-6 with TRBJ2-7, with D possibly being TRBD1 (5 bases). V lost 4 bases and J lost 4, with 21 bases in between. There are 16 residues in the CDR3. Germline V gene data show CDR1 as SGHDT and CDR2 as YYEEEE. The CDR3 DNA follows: TGTGCCAGCAGCGAATACAGGATCGCCTCTCGTTACGAGCAGTACGTC. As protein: CASSEYRIASRYEQYV.

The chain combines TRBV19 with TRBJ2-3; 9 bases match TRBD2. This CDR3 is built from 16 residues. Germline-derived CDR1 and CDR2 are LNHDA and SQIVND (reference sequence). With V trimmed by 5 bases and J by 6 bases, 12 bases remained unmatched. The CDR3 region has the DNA TGTGCCAGTAGTCCCAGAGTAGCGGGAGCGCGTGATACGCAGTATTTT. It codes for CASSPRVAGARDTQYF.

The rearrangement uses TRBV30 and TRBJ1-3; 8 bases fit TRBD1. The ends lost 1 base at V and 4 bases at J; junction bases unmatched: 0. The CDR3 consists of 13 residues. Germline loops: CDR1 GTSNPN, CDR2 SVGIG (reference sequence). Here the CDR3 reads CAWSGDRGNTIYF. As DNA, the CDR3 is TGTGCCTGGAGTGGGGACAGGGGAAACACCATATATTTT.

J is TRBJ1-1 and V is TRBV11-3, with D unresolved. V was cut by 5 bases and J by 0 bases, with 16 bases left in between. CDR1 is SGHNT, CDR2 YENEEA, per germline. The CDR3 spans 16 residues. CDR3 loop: CASSPWGGRLNTEAFF. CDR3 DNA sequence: TGTGCCAGCAGCCCCTGGGGAGGACGGTTGAACACTGAAGCTTTCTTT.

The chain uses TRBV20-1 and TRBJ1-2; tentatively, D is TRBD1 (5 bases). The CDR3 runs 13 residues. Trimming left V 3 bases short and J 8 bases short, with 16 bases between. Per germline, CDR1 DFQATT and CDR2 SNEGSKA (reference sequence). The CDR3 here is CSASKASGRGYTF. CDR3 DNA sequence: TGCAGTGCTAGTAAAGCCTCAGGGCGAGGCTACACCTTC.

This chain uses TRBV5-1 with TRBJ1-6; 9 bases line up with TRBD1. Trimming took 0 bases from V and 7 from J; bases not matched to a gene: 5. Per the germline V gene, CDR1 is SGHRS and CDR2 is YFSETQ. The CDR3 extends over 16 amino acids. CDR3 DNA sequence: TGCGCCAGCAGCTTGGAGGGGACAGGGTTGAATTCACCCCTCCACTTT. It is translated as CASSLEGTGLNSPLHF.

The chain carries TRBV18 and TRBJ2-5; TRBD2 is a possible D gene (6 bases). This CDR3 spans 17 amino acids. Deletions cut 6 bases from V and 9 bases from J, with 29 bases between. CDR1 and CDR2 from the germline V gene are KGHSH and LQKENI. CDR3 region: CASSLSSPLGGRMSQYF. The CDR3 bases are TGTGCCAGCTCCCTCTCCTCCCCTCTGGGGGGTCGAATGTCCCAGTACTTC.

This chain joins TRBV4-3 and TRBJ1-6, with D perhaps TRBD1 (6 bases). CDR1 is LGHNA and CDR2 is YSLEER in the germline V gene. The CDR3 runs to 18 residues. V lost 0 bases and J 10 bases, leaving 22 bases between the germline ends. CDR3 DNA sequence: TGCGCCAGCAGCCAAGATCTTATAACGACAGGAATAGCATCACCCCTCCACTTT. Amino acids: CASSQDLITTGIASPLHF.

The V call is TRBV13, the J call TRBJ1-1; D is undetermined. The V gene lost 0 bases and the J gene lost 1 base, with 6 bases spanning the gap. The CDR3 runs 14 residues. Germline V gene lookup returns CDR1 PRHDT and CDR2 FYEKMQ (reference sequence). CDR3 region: CASSLGQKNTEAFF. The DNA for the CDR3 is TGTGCCAGCAGCTTAGGTCAAAAGAACACTGAAGCTTTCTTT.

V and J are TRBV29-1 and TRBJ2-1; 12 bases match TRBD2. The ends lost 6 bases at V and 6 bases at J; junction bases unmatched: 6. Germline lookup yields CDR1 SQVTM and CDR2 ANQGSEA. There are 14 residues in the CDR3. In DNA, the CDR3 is TGCAGCGTCTCTAGCGGGAGGGCCCTCAATGAGCAGTTCTTC. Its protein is CSVSSGRALNEQFF.

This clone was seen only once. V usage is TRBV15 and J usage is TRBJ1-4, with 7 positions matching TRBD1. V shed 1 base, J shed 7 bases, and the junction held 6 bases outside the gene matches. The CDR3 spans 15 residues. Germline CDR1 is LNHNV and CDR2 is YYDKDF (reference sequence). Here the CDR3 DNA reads TGTGCCACCAGCAGAGGGGACAGTGTAGTTGAAAAACTGTTTTTT. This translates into CATSRGDSVVEKLFF.

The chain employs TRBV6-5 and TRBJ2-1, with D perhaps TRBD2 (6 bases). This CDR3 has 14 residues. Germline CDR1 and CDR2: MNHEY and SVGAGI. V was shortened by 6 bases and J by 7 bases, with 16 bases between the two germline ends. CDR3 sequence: CASSPVGGANEQFF. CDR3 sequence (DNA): TGTGCCAGCAGCCCCGTCGGCGGGGCAAATGAGCAGTTCTTC.

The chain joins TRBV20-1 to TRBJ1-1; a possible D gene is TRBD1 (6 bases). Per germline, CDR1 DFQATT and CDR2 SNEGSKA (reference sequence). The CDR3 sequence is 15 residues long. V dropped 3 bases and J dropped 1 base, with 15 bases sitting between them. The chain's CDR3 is CSASGGYQGNTEAFF. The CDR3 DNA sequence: TGCAGTGCTAGTGGGGGCTATCAGGGGAACACTGAAGCTTTCTTT.

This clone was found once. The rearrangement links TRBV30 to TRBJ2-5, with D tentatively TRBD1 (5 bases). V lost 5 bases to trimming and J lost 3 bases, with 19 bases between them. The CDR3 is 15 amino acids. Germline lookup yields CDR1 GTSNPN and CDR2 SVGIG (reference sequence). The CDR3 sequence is CAWDFGMGLKETQYF. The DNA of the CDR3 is TGTGCCTGGGATTTTGGAATGGGGCTGAAAGAGACCCAGTACTTC.